The rows below give T cell receptor beta chains drawn from one sample of a study of blood T cell repertoires in COVID-19. Repertoires were generated with immunoSEQ multiplex PCR, while TCRdb's copy carries only in-frame clones and drops some. Of about 130,000 clones in the sample, about 86% are singletons; the top ten hold 2% to 3%. Source material: PBMCs or T cells enriched from blood (not recorded which). The receptor set was obtained from a middle-aged man with acute COVID-19. CDR3s include the opening cysteine and the closing phenylalanine or tryptophan. Not every row has a clone size; where given, it reads once, few, many or a size class.

few	TRBV5-8	TRBJ1-4	CASTQRGARSEKLFF
few	TRBV19	TRBJ2-2	CATDGGLVTGELFF
NA	TRBV7-9	TRBJ2-7	CASSLAAGQGASYEQYF
NA	TRBV5-6	TRBJ2-7	CASSVQASYEQYF
NA	TRBV5-4	TRBJ2-7	CASSYQGFSYEQYF
NA	TRBV19	TRBJ1-2	CASSISQVNGYTF
NA	TRBV18	TRBJ1-5	CASSPQGNSNQPQHF
few	TRBV5-5	TRBJ1-2	CASSRDSKLANYGYTF
NA	TRBV5-1	TRBJ1-2	CASSWAQGNYGYTF
once	TRBV27	TRBJ2-3	CASSLSPGGGPDTQYF
NA	TRBV5-6	TRBJ2-1	CASSYTGTGLNEQFF
NA	TRBV10-3	TRBJ2-7	CAISLLAGTTYEQYF
NA	TRBV5-1	TRBJ2-3	CASRSGGGTDTQYF
NA	TRBV19	TRBJ2-3	CASSRRTSGRTDTQYF
NA	TRBV29-1	TRBJ1-1	CSVQGGDTEAFF
NA	TRBV7-2	TRBJ2-7	CASSPQLTREGEQYF
NA	TRBV3-1/TRBV3-2	TRBJ1-5	CASSQEGGQGTQPQHF
NA	TRBV11-3	TRBJ2-7	CASSLDGTGPYEQYF
once	TRBV29-1	TRBJ2-3	CSASQGISTQYF
NA	TRBV7-3	TRBJ2-1	CASSLVAGGEGEQFF
NA	TRBV30	TRBJ1-1	CAWGVQGWGNTEAFF
NA	TRBV5-1	TRBJ1-2	CASSAPDRGHNYGYTF
few	TRBV7-9	TRBJ2-5	CASSPPGELRKETQYF
NA	TRBV7-3	TRBJ2-3	CASSLNSPPTDTQYF
NA	TRBV9	TRBJ1-6	CASSVEGRANSPLHF